This record concerns one TCR beta chain sequence. The sample belongs to a study of shared T cell receptors in the human thymus. Some clones are missing from TCRdb's copy, which holds only in-frame ones; the method was immunoSEQ multiplex PCR. The sample holds about 730,000 clones; approximately 85% are singletons and the top ten take roughly 0.01%. Trimming stripped 0 bases from V and 2 bases from J, with 10 bases between. CDR1 is SGHTA and CDR2 is FQGNSA in the germline V gene. There are 15 residues in the CDR3. These records were also assigned to another study, of human thymus T cells. That investigation notes: Healthy Finnish infants undergoing corrective surgery for congenital heart defects were used as donors. Corrective cardiac surgery supplied the resected thymus tissue. Thymic repertoires from unrelated individuals overlapped highly, related research reported.

The sequence came from a girl under three years old with a congenital heart defect. The source material was thymocytes. The chain couples TRBV7-2 to TRBJ1-1, with D unresolved. This CDR3 reads CASSLAPPGNTEAFF. Written as DNA, the CDR3 is TGTGCCAGCAGCTTAGCGCCCCCGGGAAACACTGAAGCTTTCTTT.